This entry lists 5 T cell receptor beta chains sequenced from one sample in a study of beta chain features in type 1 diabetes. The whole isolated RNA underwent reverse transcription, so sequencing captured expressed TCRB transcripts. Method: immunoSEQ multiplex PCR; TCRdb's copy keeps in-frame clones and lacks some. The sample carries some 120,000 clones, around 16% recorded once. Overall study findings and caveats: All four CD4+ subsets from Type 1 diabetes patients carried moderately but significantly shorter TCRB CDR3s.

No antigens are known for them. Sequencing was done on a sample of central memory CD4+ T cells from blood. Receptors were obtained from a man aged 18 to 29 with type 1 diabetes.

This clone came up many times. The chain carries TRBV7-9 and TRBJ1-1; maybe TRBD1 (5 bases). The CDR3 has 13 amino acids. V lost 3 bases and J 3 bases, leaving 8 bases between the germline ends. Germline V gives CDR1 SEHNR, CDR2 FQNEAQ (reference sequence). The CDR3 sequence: CASSFTGDTEAFF. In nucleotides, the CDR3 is TGTGCCAGCAGCTTTACGGGGGACACTGAAGCTTTCTTT.

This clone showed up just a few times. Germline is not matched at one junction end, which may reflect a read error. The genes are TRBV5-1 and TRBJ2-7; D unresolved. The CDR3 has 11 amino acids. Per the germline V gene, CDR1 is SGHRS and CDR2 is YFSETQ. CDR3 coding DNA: TGCGCCAGCAGCGAGCTCTACGCGCAGTACTTC. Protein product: CASSELYAQYF.

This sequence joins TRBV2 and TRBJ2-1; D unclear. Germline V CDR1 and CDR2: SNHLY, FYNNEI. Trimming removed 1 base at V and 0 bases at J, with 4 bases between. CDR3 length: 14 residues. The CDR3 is CASSEDSSYNEQFF. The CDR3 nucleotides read TGTGCCAGCAGTGAAGACAGCTCCTACAATGAGCAGTTCTTC.

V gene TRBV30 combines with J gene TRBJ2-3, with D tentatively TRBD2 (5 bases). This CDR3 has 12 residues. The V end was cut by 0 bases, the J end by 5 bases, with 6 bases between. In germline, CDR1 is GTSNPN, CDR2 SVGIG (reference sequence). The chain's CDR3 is CAWSVEGDTQYF. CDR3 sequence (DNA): TGTGCCTGGAGTGTAGAGGGAGATACGCAGTATTTT. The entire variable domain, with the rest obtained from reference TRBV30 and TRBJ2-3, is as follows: SQTIHQWPATLVQPVGSPLSLECTVEGTSNPNLYWYRQAAGRGLQLLFYSVGIGQISSEVPQNLSASRPQDRQFILSSKKLLLSDSGFYLCAWSVEGDTQYFGPGTRLTVL.

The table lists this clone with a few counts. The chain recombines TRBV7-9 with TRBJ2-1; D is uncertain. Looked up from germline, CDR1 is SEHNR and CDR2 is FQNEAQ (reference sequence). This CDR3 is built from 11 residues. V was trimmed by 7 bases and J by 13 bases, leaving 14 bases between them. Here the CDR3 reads CASTGGMFQFF. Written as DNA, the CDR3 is TGTGCCAGCACCGGTGGGATGTTCCAGTTCTTC.